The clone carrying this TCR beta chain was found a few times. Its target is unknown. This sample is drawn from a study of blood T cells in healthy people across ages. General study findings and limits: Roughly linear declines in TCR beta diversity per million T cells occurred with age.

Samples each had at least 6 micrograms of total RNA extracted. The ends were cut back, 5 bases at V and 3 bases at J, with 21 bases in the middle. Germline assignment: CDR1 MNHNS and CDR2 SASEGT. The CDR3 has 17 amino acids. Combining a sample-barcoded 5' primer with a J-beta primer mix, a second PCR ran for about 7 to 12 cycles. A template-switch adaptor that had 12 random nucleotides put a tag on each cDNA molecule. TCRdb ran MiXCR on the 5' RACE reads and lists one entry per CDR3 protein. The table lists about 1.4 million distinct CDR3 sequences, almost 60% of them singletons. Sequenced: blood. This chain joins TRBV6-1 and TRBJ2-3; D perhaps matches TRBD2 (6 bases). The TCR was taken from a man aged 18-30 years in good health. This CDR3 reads CASSPAAPGLYTDTQYF. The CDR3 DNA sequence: TGTGCCAGCAGTCCCGCCGCACCGGGACTTTATACAGATACGCAGTATTTT.